This TCR beta chain was captured in a study of OX40 agonist ivuxolimab in advanced cancers. Assay: immunoSEQ multiplex PCR; the TCRdb copy retains only in-frame clones and omits some. The sample shows more than 60,000 clones, 80% to 90% of them seen only once. Germline CDR1 reads SGHTA; CDR2 reads FQGNSA. The CDR3 runs 16 residues. V lost 5 bases, J lost 2 bases, and 7 bases stayed unmatched. The sample in question was CD4+ or CD8+ T cells sorted from blood, obtained in a trial of the OX40 agonist ivuxolimab. The sequence came from an adult with an advanced solid tumor such as melanoma, head and neck, liver or kidney cancer. The chain is built from TRBV7-2 and TRBJ2-1; 9 positions agree with TRBD2. This CDR3 reads CASSVLAGLPYNEQFF. In DNA form, the CDR3 reads TGTGCCAGCAGCGTCCTAGCGGGGCTACCCTACAATGAGCAGTTCTTC. The entire variable domain, with the rest obtained from reference TRBV7-2 and TRBJ2-1, is as follows: GAGVSQSPSNKVTEKGKDVELRCDPISGHTALYWYRQSLGQGLEFLIYFQGNSAPDKSGLPSDRFSAERTGGSVSTLTIQRTQQEDSAVYLCASSVLAGLPYNEQFFGPGTRLTVL.